These 5 T cell receptor beta chains share one sample of origin, sequenced in a study of T cell repertoires in cytomegalovirus infection. TCRdb independently ran MiXCR on the reads; one entry per CDR3 protein. The data hold roughly 300,000 distinct CDR3 sequences, with more than 8% observed a single time. Sequencing was done on a sample of PBMCs. The origin of the receptors is a human donor in good health (CMV status not recorded). Some clones in this sample may be carry-over from other donors' samples.

In its sample, this clonotype was seen many times. The chain recombines TRBV7-2 with TRBJ2-5; 11 bases align to TRBD2. V shed 0 bases and J 4 bases; nucleotides not matched to a gene: 7. CDR3 length: 17 amino acids. Looked up from germline, CDR1 is SGHTA and CDR2 is FQGNSA. In DNA form, the CDR3 reads TGTGCCAGCAGCTTAGCGCTGGCTAGCGGGGGGCGAGAGACCCAGTACTTC. Its translation: CASSLALASGGRETQYF.

This clonotype appeared many times. The chain recombines TRBV7-2 with TRBJ2-7; D gene ambiguous. CDR3 size: 14 residues. Germline lookup yields CDR1 SGHTA and CDR2 FQGNSA. V was shortened by 5 bases and J by 1 base, with 12 bases between the two germline ends. The CDR3 bases are TGTGCCAGCAGCCCCTTATCGATGTCCTACGAGCAGTACTTC. It encodes CASSPLSMSYEQYF.

At least ten counts were recorded for this clonotype. V usage is TRBV9 and J usage is TRBJ2-1; tentatively, D is TRBD1 (6 bases). The V gene's germline CDR1 is SGDLS and CDR2 YYNGEE. This CDR3 is 14 amino acids long. Trimming removed 3 bases from V and 4 bases from J, with 11 bases in between. The CDR3 region is CASSGGQSYNEQFF. Here the CDR3 DNA reads TGTGCCAGCAGCGGTGGACAGTCTTACAATGAGCAGTTCTTC.

This clonotype has at least ten counts. This sequence joins TRBV6-1 and TRBJ1-5; D is perhaps TRBD1 (5 bases). Trimming took off 5 bases at V and 2 bases at J, with 13 bases between the two ends. The CDR3 runs 15 residues. CDR1 MNHNS and CDR2 SASEGT come from the germline V gene. The CDR3 region is CASSPQGLGNQPQHF. The CDR3, as DNA: TGTGCCAGCAGTCCGCAGGGCCTGGGCAATCAGCCCCAGCATTTT.

This clonotype was counted a few times. The chain has TRBV20-1 and TRBJ1-6, with 8 positions matching TRBD1. This CDR3 is 14 amino acids long. V was clipped by 3 bases and J by 10 bases; unmatched bases: 8. From germline, CDR1 is DFQATT and CDR2 SNEGSKA (reference sequence). The CDR3 DNA follows: TGCAGTGCTAGCTGGACAGGGAGAGCATCACCCCTCCACTTT. Protein product: CSASWTGRASPLHF.